This is a list of T cell receptor beta chains from one sample in a study of regulatory T cells in long-lasting Graves disease. TCRdb reprocessed the multiplex PCR reads with MiXCR, giving one entry per CDR3 protein. Of some 440,000 distinct CDR3 sequences in the sample, around 20% were seen once. The specimen comprised peripheral blood mononuclear cells (PBMCs), sampled when the disease was refractory, from a patient treated with antithyroid drugs. These receptors were taken from a female donor with Graves disease. Each CDR3 is given with its conserved first and last residue. The D gene is left open where the match is weak. Only some rows state a clone size, as once, few, many or a class for expanded clones.

TRBD2	NA	TRBV5-6	TRBJ2-7	TGTGCCAGCAGCTTCCGAACTAGCGGGAGTTACGAGCAGTGCTTC	CASSFRTSGSYEQCF
NA	NA	TRBV12-5	TRBJ2-7	TGTGCTAGTGGTCTTAAGGGGAAACGGGGCCACGAGCAGTACTTC	CASGLKGKRGHEQYF
NA	NA	TRBV19	TRBJ2-7	TGTGCCAGTATGTACGGCGACGAGCAGTACTTC	CASMYGDEQYF
NA	NA	TRBV24-1	TRBJ2-2	TGTGCCACCCGTCCCACAGGGACGAACACCGGGGAGCTGTTTTTT	CATRPTGTNTGELFF
TRBD1	NA	TRBV18	TRBJ2-4	TGTGCCAGCTCACCGCGGGACAGGGCGGACATTCAGTACTTC	CASSPRDRADIQYF
NA	NA	TRBV7-9	TRBJ1-2	TGTGCCAGCATCCCCACCGGGGACACTCTAAGTTGGGGCTACACCTTC	CASIPTGDTLSWGYTF
NA	many	TRBV11-1	TRBJ2-5	TGTGCCAGCAGCGCCGCGGTGAGGGAAGAGACCCAGTACTTC	CASSAAVREETQYF
NA	many	TRBV6-5	TRBJ1-1	TGTGCCAGCAGTTCGTTGCCCTTGAACACTGAAGCTTTCTTT	CASSSLPLNTEAFF
TRBD1	few	TRBV6-1	TRBJ1-4	TGTGCCAGCAGCCCAGGGGGCCTTAATGAAAAACTGTTTTTT	CASSPGGLNEKLFF
NA	few	TRBV6-1	TRBJ1-2	TGTGCCAGCAGACTCCCAGGGCACTCTAACTATGGCTACACCTTC	CASRLPGHSNYGYTF
NA	many	TRBV7-9	TRBJ2-7	TGTGCCAGCAGCTATTTGACCGGCGAGCAGTACTTC	CASSYLTGEQYF
TRBD2	NA	TRBV27	TRBJ2-1	TGTGCCAGCAGTTTAGCGGGAGAGGCCTACAATGAGCAGTTCTTC	CASSLAGEAYNEQFF
TRBD1	NA	TRBV27	TRBJ2-2	TGTGCCAGCACTACAGACGGGACAGGGGCCGGGGAGCTGTTTTTT	CASTTDGTGAGELFF
NA	few	TRBV12-3/TRBV12-4	TRBJ1-2	TGTGCCAGCAGTTTCGGGGGAACTAACTATGGCTACACCTTC	CASSFGGTNYGYTF
NA	NA	TRBV14	TRBJ1-4	TGTGCCAGCAGCCCACTGGACCAAAATGAAAAACTGTTTTTT	CASSPLDQNEKLFF
NA	NA	TRBV5-1	TRBJ1-1	TGCGCCAGCAGCTTGGATTCACAGAAGATGAACACTGAAGCTTTCTTT	CASSLDSQKMNTEAFF
NA	NA	TRBV29-1	TRBJ1-1	TGCAGCGTTGAAAAGGGGCGGAACACTGAAGCTTTCTTT	CSVEKGRNTEAFF
NA	many	TRBV12-3/TRBV12-4	TRBJ2-7	TGTGCCAGCAGTCTGTTTGGCCCTAGGACCTACGAGCAGTACTTC	CASSLFGPRTYEQYF